The entry that follows covers one T cell receptor (beta chain) sequence. Ten or more counts support this clone. No cognate antigen has been identified for it. Qualities for individual bases were not recorded, and no much larger clone is one base off. The CDR3 sequence holds 13 residues, the cysteine and phenylalanine included. The retained sequence is limited to the CDR3, 39 bases, with the frame set at the first base. V lost 7 bases and J lost 5 bases, and the count of bases not matched to a germline gene is 4. Sequences MNHEY (CDR1) and SMNVEV (CDR2) are obtained from the germline V gene (reference sequence). No patient had received any treatment before thyroid surgery. Using T-cell receptor beta sequencing, the researchers looked back retrospectively at clinical samples from patients, gathered between about 2012 and 2018. Libraries came from PCR. Sequencing took place on an Illumina HiSeq 4000. High-throughput sequencing was used to profile the TCR beta-chain CDR3 region of each patient. For the original study's pipeline: The researchers built a classifier to tell apart papillary thyroid cancer patients with distant metastasis, based on CDR3 differences among clinicopathological groups. Repertoire diversity was assessed with the Shannon index, and tumor-blood repertoire similarity with the Morisita-Horn index. TCRdb trimmed public reads at Q25 via fastp, called clones via MiXCR and kept in-frame beta chains. The authors' filters were not applied to this entry. This sample comprises about 92,000 clones, more than 13% of them detected only once. The leading ten clones occupy roughly 3.6% of the sample.

These data are taken from a study of metastatic and nonmetastatic thyroid tumors (dated by TCRdb to 2018 to 2021). With regard to the full study: Repertoires from peripheral blood and from tumor or nodule tissue samples of malignant and benign thyroid patients were compared.

Study-wide findings and limitations: TCR beta diversity was reported as significantly higher in malignant tumors than in benign nodules, in both blood and tumor samples.

Sequencing used blood. This TCR was sampled from a female donor with papillary thyroid cancer or a benign thyroid nodule (not recorded which). Some clones in this sample may be carry-over from other donors' samples. The receptor chain draws on TRBV27 and TRBJ2-1, and TRBD2 aligns with 8 junction nucleotides. CDR3 protein: CASKKRGHNEQFF. The bases are TGTGCCAGCAAGAAGCGGGGGCACAATGAGCAGTTCTTC.